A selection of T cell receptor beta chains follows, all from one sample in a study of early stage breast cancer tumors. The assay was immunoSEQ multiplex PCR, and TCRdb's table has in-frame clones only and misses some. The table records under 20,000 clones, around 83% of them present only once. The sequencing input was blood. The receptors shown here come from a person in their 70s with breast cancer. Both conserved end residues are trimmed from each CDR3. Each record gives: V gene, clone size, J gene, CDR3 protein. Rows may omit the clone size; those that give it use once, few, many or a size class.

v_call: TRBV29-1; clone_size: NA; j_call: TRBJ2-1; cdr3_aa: SVEAGTHNEQF
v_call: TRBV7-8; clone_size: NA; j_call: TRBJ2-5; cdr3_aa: ASSLVGQGGTQY
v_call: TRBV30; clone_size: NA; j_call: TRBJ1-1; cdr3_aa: AWGRQGGTEAF
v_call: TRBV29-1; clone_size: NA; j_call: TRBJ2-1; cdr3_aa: SVVRQGNNEQF
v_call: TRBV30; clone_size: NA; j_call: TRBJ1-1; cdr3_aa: AWRIGTGGMNTEAF
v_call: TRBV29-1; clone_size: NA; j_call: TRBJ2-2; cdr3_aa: SVRNGGTGELF
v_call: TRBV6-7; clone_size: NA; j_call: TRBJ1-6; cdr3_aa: ASSYRTGTGGVDHYNSPLH
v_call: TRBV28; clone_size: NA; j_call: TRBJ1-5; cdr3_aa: ASSLAGIGNQPQH
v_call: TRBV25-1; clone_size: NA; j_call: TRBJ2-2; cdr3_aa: ASSDKRVAGELF
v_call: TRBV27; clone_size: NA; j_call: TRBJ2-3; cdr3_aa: ASSFQAASTDTQY
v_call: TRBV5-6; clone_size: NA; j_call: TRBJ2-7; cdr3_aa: ASSSVSEQY
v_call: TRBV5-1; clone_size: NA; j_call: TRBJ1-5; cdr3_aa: ASSPGTLSNQPQH
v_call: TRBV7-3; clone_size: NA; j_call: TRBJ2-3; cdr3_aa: ASSFGGGADTQY
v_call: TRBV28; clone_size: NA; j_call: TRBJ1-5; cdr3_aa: ASSYHDRFSNQPQH
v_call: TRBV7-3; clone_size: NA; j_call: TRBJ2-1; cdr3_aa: ASSSDRGEQF
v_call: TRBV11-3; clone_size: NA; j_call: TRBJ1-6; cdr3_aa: ASSRDSYSPLH
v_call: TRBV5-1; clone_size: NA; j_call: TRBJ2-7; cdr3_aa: ASRPQGPASYEQY
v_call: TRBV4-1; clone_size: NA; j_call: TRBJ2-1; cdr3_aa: ASSQDPRGGTYNEQF
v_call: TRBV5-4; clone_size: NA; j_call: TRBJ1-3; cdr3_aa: ASSPSTGATGNTIY
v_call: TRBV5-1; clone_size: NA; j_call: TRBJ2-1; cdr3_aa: ASSGTGQYNEQF
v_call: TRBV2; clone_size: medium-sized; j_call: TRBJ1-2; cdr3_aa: ASRETGSFT
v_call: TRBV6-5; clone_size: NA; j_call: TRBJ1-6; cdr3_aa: ASSYYGTGVSPLH
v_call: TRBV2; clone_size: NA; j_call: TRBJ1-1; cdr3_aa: ASSDRGNTEAF
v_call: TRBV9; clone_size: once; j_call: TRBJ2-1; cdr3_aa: ASSVRAGGSYNEQF
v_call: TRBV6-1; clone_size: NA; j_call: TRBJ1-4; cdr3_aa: ASSLRVNEKLF
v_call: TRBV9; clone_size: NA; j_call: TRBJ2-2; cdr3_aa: ASSVVSGGLNTGELF
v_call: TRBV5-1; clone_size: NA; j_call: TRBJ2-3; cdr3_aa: ASTLQGPQY
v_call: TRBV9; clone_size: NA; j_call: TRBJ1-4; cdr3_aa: AGQGKGTNEKLF
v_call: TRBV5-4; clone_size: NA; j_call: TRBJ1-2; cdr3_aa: ASSLGLNYGYT
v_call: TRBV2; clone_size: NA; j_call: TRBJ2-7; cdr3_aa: ASSKQGSSYEQY
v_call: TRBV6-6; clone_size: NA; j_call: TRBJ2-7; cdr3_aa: ASSSGLAGVQY
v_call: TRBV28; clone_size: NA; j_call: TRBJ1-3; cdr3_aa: ASSRTSGNTIY
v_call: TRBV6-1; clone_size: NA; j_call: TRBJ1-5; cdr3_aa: ASKDGQGGNQPQH
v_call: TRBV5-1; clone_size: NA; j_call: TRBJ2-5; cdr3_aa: ASSYREETQY
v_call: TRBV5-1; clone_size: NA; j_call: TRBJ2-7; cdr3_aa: ASSNGQGVIYEQY
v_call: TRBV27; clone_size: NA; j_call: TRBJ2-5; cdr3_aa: ASSPRTSGGQETQY
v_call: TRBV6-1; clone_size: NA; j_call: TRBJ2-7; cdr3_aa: ASSLNYEQY
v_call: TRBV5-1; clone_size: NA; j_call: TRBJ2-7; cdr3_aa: ASTPLQGGSYEQY
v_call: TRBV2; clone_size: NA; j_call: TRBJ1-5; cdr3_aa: ASSEGGFNQPQH
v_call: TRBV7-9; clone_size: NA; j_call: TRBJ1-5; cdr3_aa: ASSFGWDRGNQPQH
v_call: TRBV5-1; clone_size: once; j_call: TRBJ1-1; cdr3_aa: ASSLGQVSEAF
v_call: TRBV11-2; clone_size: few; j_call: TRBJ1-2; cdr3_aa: ASSLDRGPYGYT
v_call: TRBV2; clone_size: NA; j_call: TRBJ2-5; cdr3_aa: ASSEGLAGAGKTQY
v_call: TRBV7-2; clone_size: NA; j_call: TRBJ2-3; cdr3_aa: ASSPADTQY
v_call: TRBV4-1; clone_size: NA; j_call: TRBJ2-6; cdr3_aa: ASSHRQGASEANVLT
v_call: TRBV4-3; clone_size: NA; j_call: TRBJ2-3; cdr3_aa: ASSQRTSGADTQY
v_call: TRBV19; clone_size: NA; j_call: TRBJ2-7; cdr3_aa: ASSIGGLYEQY
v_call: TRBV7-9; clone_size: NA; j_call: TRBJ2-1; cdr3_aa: ASSLGQTYNEQF
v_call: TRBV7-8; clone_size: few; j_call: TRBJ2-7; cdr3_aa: ASSVPGQGASEQY
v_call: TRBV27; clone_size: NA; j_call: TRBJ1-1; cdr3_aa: ASSLQGTVNTEAF
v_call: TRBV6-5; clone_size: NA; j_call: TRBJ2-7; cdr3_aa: ASSPGTGGREQY
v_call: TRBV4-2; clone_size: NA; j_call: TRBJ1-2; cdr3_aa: ASSLGTAAQYGYT
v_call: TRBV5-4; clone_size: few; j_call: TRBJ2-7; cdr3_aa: ASSQDRVGGEQY